This is a list of T cell receptor beta chains from one sample in a study of blood T cell repertoires in COVID-19. Profiled with immunoSEQ multiplex PCR; TCRdb holds only in-frame clones, not every one. The sample consists of about 170,000 clones, around 80% of them appearing once. Sequenced input: PBMCs or T cells enriched from blood (not recorded which). Every receptor here comes from a woman between 65 and 79 years old in a cohort exposed to, infected with or recovered from COVID-19 (not recorded which). Both conserved end residues are part of each CDR3. Each record gives: D gene, clone size, CDR3 length, V gene, J gene, CDR3 protein, CDR3 DNA. D genes are given only for firm matches. Clone size is not always given. Where it is, it says once, few, many or a class for expanded clones.

.	.	16	TRBV18	TRBJ2-1	CASSRDLGSSIHEQFF	TGTGCCAGCTCACGGGACTTAGGGTCTAGCATTCATGAGCAGTTCTTC
TRBD1	.	16	TRBV27	TRBJ1-6	CASSLSGQGRNSPLHF	TGTGCCAGCAGTTTATCGGGACAGGGAAGGAATTCACCCCTCCACTTT
.	.	13	TRBV11-3	TRBJ1-5	CASSLGPRDTQHF	TGTGCCAGCAGCTTAGGCCCCCGGGACACCCAGCATTTT
TRBD2	few	17	TRBV10-3	TRBJ2-1	CAISRTISGRVYNEQFF	TGTGCCATCAGCCGGACGATTAGCGGGAGGGTGTACAATGAGCAGTTCTTC
.	.	16	TRBV7-5	TRBJ2-7	CARSPRTSRLSYEQYF	TGTGCCAGAAGCCCCAGGACTAGCAGACTTTCCTACGAGCAGTACTTC
.	.	14	TRBV28	TRBJ1-2	CASSGFGTTYGYTF	TGTGCCAGCAGTGGTTTCGGGACTACCTATGGCTACACCTTC
TRBD1	few	13	TRBV12-3/TRBV12-4	TRBJ2-1	CASNQGAYNEQFF	TGTGCCAGCAACCAGGGGGCATACAATGAGCAGTTCTTC
TRBD1	few	15	TRBV28	TRBJ2-7	CASTPGQGSPYEQYF	TGTGCCAGCACCCCGGGACAGGGGTCCCCCTACGAGCAGTACTTC
.	once	16	TRBV30	TRBJ2-1	CAWSQVLAGANNEQFF	TGTGCCTGGAGCCAGGTGTTGGCAGGGGCGAACAATGAGCAGTTCTTC
.	.	11	TRBV29-1	TRBJ2-4	CSGGDRNIQYF	TGCAGCGGGGGGGACAGAAACATTCAGTACTTC
.	.	12	TRBV28	TRBJ2-1	CASSLGGLEQFF	TGTGCCAGCAGTTTAGGGGGACTGGAGCAGTTCTTC
.	.	12	TRBV28	TRBJ2-5	CASRETMETQYF	TGTGCCAGCAGAGAGACTATGGAGACCCAGTACTTC
.	.	13	TRBV7-3	TRBJ1-1	CASSEGWGTEAFF	TGTGCCAGCAGTGAGGGCTGGGGCACTGAAGCTTTCTTT
.	few	15	TRBV11-2	TRBJ2-1	CASSLGQSSYNEQFF	TGTGCCAGCAGCTTAGGGCAAAGCTCCTACAATGAGCAGTTCTTC
.	.	15	TRBV19	TRBJ1-5	CASSFYGSSGQPQHF	TGTGCCAGTAGTTTCTACGGGTCGTCGGGACAGCCCCAGCATTTT
.	.	17	TRBV10-1	TRBJ1-6	CASRVGRKKGDNSPLHF	TGCGCCAGCAGAGTTGGACGGAAGAAAGGGGATAATTCACCCCTCCACTTT
.	.	16	TRBV7-6	TRBJ2-6	CASSVGGRSGANVLTF	TGTGCCAGCAGCGTCGGGGGGCGCTCTGGGGCCAACGTCCTGACTTTC
.	.	15	TRBV13	TRBJ2-2	CASSMMINNHGELFF	TGTGCCAGCAGCATGATGATCAACAACCACGGGGAGCTGTTTTTT
.	.	12	TRBV19	TRBJ1-1	CASTVRGGPAFF	TGTGCCAGCACCGTCCGCGGCGGCCCGGCTTTCTTT
.	.	15	TRBV9	TRBJ2-7	CASSVVVRVIYEQYF	TGTGCCAGCAGCGTAGTGGTCAGGGTGATATACGAGCAGTACTTC
TRBD1	.	15	TRBV5-1	TRBJ2-7	CASSDTGTVAYEQYF	TGCGCCAGCAGCGACACCGGGACAGTGGCCTACGAGCAGTACTTC
.	.	19	TRBV10-1	TRBJ2-1	CASSEGGRVLSGDGYEQFF	TGCGCCAGCAGTGAAGGGGGAAGGGTACTAAGCGGGGATGGATATGAGCAGTTCTTC
.	.	16	TRBV27	TRBJ2-1	CASSLWGGRGSNEQFF	TGTGCCAGCAGTTTATGGGGCGGGCGGGGTAGCAATGAGCAGTTCTTC
.	.	13	TRBV28	TRBJ2-3	CASRTGVSDTQYF	TGTGCCAGCAGGACGGGAGTGTCAGATACGCAGTATTTT
.	.	13	TRBV2	TRBJ2-1	CASRETSPNEQFF	TGTGCCAGCAGGGAAACTTCACCCAATGAGCAGTTCTTC
.	.	14	TRBV10-3	TRBJ1-1	CAISLGGSNTEAFF	TGTGCCATCAGCCTTGGCGGGTCGAACACTGAAGCTTTCTTT
.	.	15	TRBV24-1	TRBJ2-5	CATSDFRGAGETQYF	TGTGCCACCAGTGATTTCCGGGGTGCTGGGGAGACCCAGTACTTC
.	.	14	TRBV27	TRBJ1-5	CASSLSFRNQPQHF	TGTGCCAGCAGTTTATCGTTCCGGAATCAGCCCCAGCATTTT
TRBD2	.	18	TRBV10-3	TRBJ2-1	CAISRTELGLAGGNEQFF	TGTGCCATCAGTCGGACAGAATTAGGACTAGCGGGAGGCAATGAGCAGTTCTTC
.	.	13	TRBV6-5	TRBJ2-6	CATKLSGANVLTF	TGTGCCACCAAACTCTCTGGGGCCAACGTCCTGACTTTC
TRBD2	many	14	TRBV2	TRBJ2-3	CASRGGLGRDTQYF	TGTGCCAGCAGAGGCGGACTAGGACGCGATACGCAGTATTTT
TRBD1	.	13	TRBV27	TRBJ1-1	CASRTQGPTEAFF	TGTGCCAGCAGGACACAGGGGCCCACTGAAGCTTTCTTT
TRBD2	.	16	TRBV28	TRBJ2-1	CASSAGGTSGRGEQFF	TGTGCCAGCAGTGCGGGGGGGACTAGCGGGAGAGGTGAGCAGTTCTTC
.	.	15	TRBV11-2	TRBJ2-7	CASSLSGRVTYEQYF	TGTGCCAGCAGCTTATCTGGCAGGGTGACCTACGAGCAGTACTTC
TRBD1	.	13	TRBV6-5	TRBJ2-7	CASSYWTGGEQYF	TGTGCCAGCAGTTACTGGACAGGTGGAGAGCAGTACTTC
.	.	16	TRBV27	TRBJ2-1	CASSLLANSNGNEQFF	TGTGCCAGCAGTTTGCTAGCGAACAGTAATGGCAATGAGCAGTTCTTC
.	.	14	TRBV28	TRBJ2-2	CASSLSRLAGELFF	TGTGCCAGCAGTTTAAGCAGGCTGGCCGGGGAGCTGTTTTTT
.	.	13	TRBV7-8	TRBJ2-1	CASRRDSYNEQFF	TGTGCCAGCAGGAGGGATTCCTACAATGAGCAGTTCTTC
.	.	13	TRBV5-5	TRBJ1-2	CASSFRLDYGYTF	TGTGCCAGCAGCTTTCGGTTAGATTATGGCTACACCTTC
.	.	14	TRBV9	TRBJ2-5	CASSAGQSQETQYF	TGTGCCAGCAGCGCCGGACAGTCACAAGAGACCCAGTACTTC
TRBD1	.	11	TRBV12-5	TRBJ2-7	CASRRGLEQYF	TGTGCTAGTCGTAGGGGGCTCGAGCAGTACTTC
TRBD2	few	16	TRBV7-8	TRBJ2-7	CASSFRTSGSRDEQYF	TGTGCCAGCAGTTTCCGGACTAGCGGGAGTCGTGACGAGCAGTACTTC
.	.	12	TRBV30	TRBJ1-4	CAWSRGYEKLFF	TGTGCCTGGAGTCGGGGTTATGAAAAACTGTTTTTT
.	.	11	TRBV20-1	TRBJ1-2	CSARESLGYTF	TGCAGTGCTAGAGAATCATTGGGCTACACCTTC
.	many	18	TRBV7-2	TRBJ2-7	CASSLSPPVRGAVYEQYF	TGTGCCAGCAGCTTAAGCCCCCCGGTCCGGGGGGCGGTATACGAGCAGTACTTC
.	.	13	TRBV10-3	TRBJ1-6	CAIRDTEGSPLHF	TGTGCCATCCGAGACACAGAGGGTTCACCCCTCCACTTT
TRBD1	.	15	TRBV27	TRBJ1-6	CASSLVQGAGSPLHF	TGTGCCAGCAGTTTGGTTCAGGGGGCCGGTTCACCCCTCCACTTT
TRBD1	.	13	TRBV6-5	TRBJ1-5	CASNPQGGQPQHF	TGTGCCAGCAACCCACAGGGGGGTCAGCCCCAGCATTTT
TRBD2	.	17	TRBV24-1	TRBJ2-1	CATSDPSTSGAYNEQFF	TGTGCCACCAGTGACCCTAGTACTAGCGGGGCCTACAATGAGCAGTTCTTC
.	.	15	TRBV28	TRBJ1-5	CASSLSRGGNQPQHF	TGTGCCAGCAGTTTATCCCGGGGAGGCAATCAGCCCCAGCATTTT
TRBD1	.	14	TRBV6-2/TRBV6-3	TRBJ1-4	CASSETGYNEKLFF	TGTGCCAGCAGTGAGACAGGGTACAATGAAAAACTGTTTTTT
.	.	15	TRBV3-1/TRBV3-2	TRBJ2-2	CASSLMGGAAGELFF	TGTGCCAGCAGCCTCATGGGGGGGGCGGCCGGGGAGCTGTTTTTT